These T cell receptor beta chains were read from a single sample in a study of cytomegalovirus exposure and HLA in healthy donors. Assay: immunoSEQ multiplex PCR; the TCRdb copy retains only in-frame clones and omits some. In the table there are about 190,000 clones, approximately 80% of which are singletons. The sample was PBMCs. All receptors come from a woman aged 25-40 years in good health and CMV-seronegative. The CDR3 runs from the conserved cysteine through the conserved F or W. D genes are given only for firm matches. Not all rows give a size; the values are once, few, many and, for expanded clones, a class.

v_call: TRBV18
d_call: -
j_call: TRBJ1-4
clone_size: -
cdr3_aa: CASSPQRAPGNEKLFF
cdr3_nt: TGTGCCAGCTCACCACAGCGTGCGCCCGGTAATGAAAAACTGTTTTTT

v_call: TRBV18
d_call: TRBD1
j_call: TRBJ2-7
clone_size: -
cdr3_aa: CASSPYRGYEQYF
cdr3_nt: TGTGCCAGCTCTCCTTACAGGGGATACGAGCAGTACTTC

v_call: TRBV7-2
d_call: TRBD1
j_call: TRBJ1-5
clone_size: -
cdr3_aa: CASSTQTGANQPQHF
cdr3_nt: TGTGCCAGCAGCACGCAGACAGGGGCCAATCAGCCCCAGCATTTT

v_call: TRBV27
d_call: TRBD2
j_call: TRBJ2-7
clone_size: -
cdr3_aa: CASTSGYEQYF
cdr3_nt: TGTGCCAGCACTAGCGGCTACGAGCAGTACTTC

v_call: TRBV25-1
d_call: -
j_call: TRBJ2-3
clone_size: -
cdr3_aa: CASRAGQEDTDTQYF
cdr3_nt: TGTGCCAGCAGAGCGGGACAGGAAGACACAGATACGCAGTATTTT

v_call: TRBV9
d_call: -
j_call: TRBJ2-3
clone_size: -
cdr3_aa: CASSGRGNTDTQYF
cdr3_nt: TGTGCCAGCAGCGGAAGGGGTAACACAGATACGCAGTATTTT

v_call: TRBV6-5
d_call: TRBD1
j_call: TRBJ1-2
clone_size: -
cdr3_aa: CASSYQTGGSDGYTF
cdr3_nt: TGTGCCAGCAGTTATCAGACAGGGGGCTCCGATGGCTACACCTTC

v_call: TRBV25-1
d_call: TRBD1
j_call: TRBJ1-1
clone_size: few
cdr3_aa: CASSIGTGVYTEAFF
cdr3_nt: TGTGCCAGCAGCATCGGGACAGGGGTCTATACTGAAGCTTTCTTT

v_call: TRBV7-2
d_call: -
j_call: TRBJ1-1
clone_size: -
cdr3_aa: CASSSGGPEAFF
cdr3_nt: TGTGCCAGCAGCTCCGGGGGGCCTGAAGCTTTCTTT

v_call: TRBV4-3
d_call: TRBD2
j_call: TRBJ2-7
clone_size: once
cdr3_aa: CASSRILAGGLYEQYF
cdr3_nt: TGCGCCAGCAGCCGCATACTAGCGGGGGGATTATACGAGCAGTACTTC

v_call: TRBV5-5
d_call: TRBD1
j_call: TRBJ1-5
clone_size: -
cdr3_aa: CASSLGTGSPQHF
cdr3_nt: TGTGCCAGCAGCTTGGGGACAGGTTCGCCCCAGCATTTT

v_call: TRBV6-5
d_call: -
j_call: TRBJ2-7
clone_size: once
cdr3_aa: CASSSDRQNPYEQYF
cdr3_nt: TGTGCCAGCAGTTCCGACAGACAGAACCCCTACGAGCAGTACTTC

v_call: TRBV7-9
d_call: -
j_call: TRBJ1-4
clone_size: -
cdr3_aa: CASSQTGAATNEKLFF
cdr3_nt: TGTGCCAGCAGCCAGACAGGTGCTGCAACTAATGAAAAACTGTTTTTT

v_call: TRBV19
d_call: TRBD1
j_call: TRBJ1-5
clone_size: -
cdr3_aa: CASETGGNQPQHF
cdr3_nt: TGTGCCAGCGAGACAGGGGGTAATCAGCCCCAGCATTTT

v_call: TRBV4-3
d_call: TRBD1
j_call: TRBJ1-4
clone_size: -
cdr3_aa: CASSLGQGNEKLFF
cdr3_nt: TGCGCCAGCAGCCTCGGACAGGGTAATGAAAAACTGTTTTTT

v_call: TRBV5-5
d_call: -
j_call: TRBJ2-7
clone_size: -
cdr3_aa: CASSLARGKVEQYF
cdr3_nt: TGTGCCAGCAGCTTGGCCAGGGGAAAGGTCGAGCAGTACTTC

v_call: TRBV7-2
d_call: TRBD1
j_call: TRBJ1-2
clone_size: -
cdr3_aa: CASSTRTGANYGYTF
cdr3_nt: TGTGCCAGCAGCACCCGGACAGGAGCCAACTATGGCTACACCTTC

v_call: TRBV25-1
d_call: -
j_call: TRBJ2-3
clone_size: -
cdr3_aa: CASRANTQYF
cdr3_nt: TGTGCCAGCAGAGCAAATACGCAGTATTTT

v_call: TRBV5-6
d_call: -
j_call: TRBJ1-1
clone_size: -
cdr3_aa: CASSPKFARVAAFF
cdr3_nt: TGTGCCAGCAGCCCCAAGTTTGCCAGGGTTGCAGCTTTCTTT

v_call: TRBV5-1
d_call: TRBD2
j_call: TRBJ2-5
clone_size: -
cdr3_aa: CASSHGSSGGGETQYF
cdr3_nt: TGCGCCAGCAGCCATGGGTCTAGCGGGGGAGGAGAGACCCAGTACTTC

v_call: TRBV6-5
d_call: -
j_call: TRBJ1-6
clone_size: once
cdr3_aa: CASSAQGPYNSPLHF
cdr3_nt: TGTGCCAGCAGTGCACAGGGCCCCTATAATTCACCCCTCCACTTT

v_call: TRBV6-5
d_call: TRBD1
j_call: TRBJ2-7
clone_size: -
cdr3_aa: CASSYGTGAYEQYF
cdr3_nt: TGTGCCAGCAGTTACGGGACAGGAGCCTACGAGCAGTACTTC

v_call: TRBV5-6
d_call: TRBD1
j_call: TRBJ1-1
clone_size: few
cdr3_aa: CASSFRGRSTGTEAFF
cdr3_nt: TGTGCCAGCAGCTTTAGGGGGCGAAGCACAGGCACTGAAGCTTTCTTT

v_call: TRBV9
d_call: TRBD2
j_call: TRBJ2-3
clone_size: -
cdr3_aa: CASSATSGSVADTQYF
cdr3_nt: TGTGCCAGCAGCGCCACTAGCGGGAGTGTTGCAGATACGCAGTATTTT

v_call: TRBV6-5
d_call: TRBD1
j_call: TRBJ2-7
clone_size: -
cdr3_aa: CASRTDRGRDEQYF
cdr3_nt: TGTGCCAGCAGAACCGACAGGGGGCGGGACGAGCAGTACTTC

v_call: TRBV6-6
d_call: TRBD1
j_call: TRBJ1-2
clone_size: -
cdr3_aa: CASSYMIGQGSYGYTF
cdr3_nt: TGTGCCAGCAGTTATATGATTGGACAGGGTTCTTATGGCTACACCTTC

v_call: TRBV7-9
d_call: -
j_call: TRBJ2-2
clone_size: -
cdr3_aa: CSSLTRELELFF
cdr3_nt: TGTTCCAGCCTAACACGGGAGCTAGAGCTGTTTTTT

v_call: TRBV28
d_call: TRBD1
j_call: TRBJ1-3
clone_size: -
cdr3_aa: CASSPSTGSNTIYF
cdr3_nt: TGTGCCAGCAGTCCATCGACAGGGTCGAACACCATATATTTT

v_call: TRBV9
d_call: -
j_call: TRBJ1-5
clone_size: -
cdr3_aa: CASSVEGGGNQPQHF
cdr3_nt: TGTGCCAGCAGCGTGGAGGGTGGTGGCAATCAGCCCCAGCATTTT

v_call: TRBV27
d_call: -
j_call: TRBJ2-4
clone_size: -
cdr3_aa: CASSPGTLAKNIQYF
cdr3_nt: TGTGCCAGCAGCCCCGGGACTTTAGCCAAAAACATTCAGTACTTC

v_call: TRBV19
d_call: -
j_call: TRBJ1-3
clone_size: -
cdr3_aa: CASTRDTSGNTIYF
cdr3_nt: TGTGCCAGTACTAGGGACACCTCTGGAAACACCATATATTTT

v_call: TRBV11-2
d_call: TRBD1
j_call: TRBJ1-4
clone_size: -
cdr3_aa: CASSLGPADRGQEEKLFF
cdr3_nt: TGTGCCAGCAGCTTAGGCCCCGCGGACAGGGGGCAGGAGGAAAAACTGTTTTTT

v_call: TRBV7-2
d_call: -
j_call: TRBJ1-5
clone_size: -
cdr3_aa: CASSRQGDQPQHF
cdr3_nt: TGTGCCAGCAGCCGCCAAGGGGATCAGCCCCAGCATTTT

v_call: TRBV27
d_call: TRBD1
j_call: TRBJ2-5
clone_size: once
cdr3_aa: CASSLSGQGGQETQYF
cdr3_nt: TGTGCCAGCAGTTTATCGGGACAGGGTGGGCAAGAGACCCAGTACTTC

v_call: TRBV4-3
d_call: -
j_call: TRBJ2-2
clone_size: -
cdr3_aa: CASSQGAGTGELFF
cdr3_nt: TGCGCCAGCAGCCAAGGGGCGGGGACCGGGGAGCTGTTTTTT

v_call: TRBV11-3
d_call: TRBD1
j_call: TRBJ2-7
clone_size: -
cdr3_aa: CASSYGGTGHEQYF
cdr3_nt: TGTGCCAGCAGCTATGGGGGGACAGGCCACGAGCAGTACTTC

v_call: TRBV6-1
d_call: TRBD1
j_call: TRBJ1-1
clone_size: once
cdr3_aa: CASRGARGQTEAFF
cdr3_nt: TGTGCCAGCAGAGGAGCCAGGGGGCAGACTGAAGCTTTCTTT

v_call: TRBV7-9
d_call: -
j_call: TRBJ2-7
clone_size: once
cdr3_aa: CSSSLYSYEQYF
cdr3_nt: TGTTCCAGCAGCCTATATAGCTACGAGCAGTACTTC

v_call: TRBV7-6
d_call: -
j_call: TRBJ2-7
clone_size: few
cdr3_aa: CASSTRDTYEQYF
cdr3_nt: TGTGCCAGCAGCACTCGGGACACCTACGAGCAGTACTTC

v_call: TRBV5-4
d_call: TRBD2
j_call: TRBJ2-7
clone_size: few
cdr3_aa: CASSLWASGSYEQYF
cdr3_nt: TGTGCCAGCAGCTTGTGGGCTAGCGGATCCTACGAGCAGTACTTC

v_call: TRBV6-1
d_call: -
j_call: TRBJ1-2
clone_size: -
cdr3_aa: CASRPRVNYGYTF
cdr3_nt: TGTGCCAGCAGACCACGGGTTAACTATGGCTACACCTTC

v_call: TRBV7-2
d_call: -
j_call: TRBJ2-7
clone_size: -
cdr3_aa: CASSSRDTIPYEQYF
cdr3_nt: TGTGCCAGCAGCTCCCGGGACACCATCCCCTACGAGCAGTACTTC

v_call: TRBV5-1
d_call: -
j_call: TRBJ1-4
clone_size: -
cdr3_aa: CASSSGRADEKLFF
cdr3_nt: TGCGCCAGCAGCTCCGGGAGAGCAGATGAAAAACTGTTTTTT

v_call: TRBV11-2
d_call: -
j_call: TRBJ1-6
clone_size: -
cdr3_aa: CASSYAGSYNSPLHF
cdr3_nt: TGTGCCAGCAGCTACGCGGGGTCCTATAATTCACCCCTCCACTTT

v_call: TRBV7-9
d_call: TRBD2
j_call: TRBJ2-1
clone_size: -
cdr3_aa: CSSRDGAGRLYNEQFF
cdr3_nt: TGTTCCAGCAGAGACGGAGCGGGAAGGCTCTACAATGAGCAGTTCTTC